This TCR beta chain derives from a study of cytomegalovirus exposure and HLA in healthy donors. Separate from the roughly 710-subject first cohort, the 120-subject validation cohort was the one that the donors belonged to. Assay used: immunoSEQ multiplex PCR; TCRdb lists only in-frame clones, some missing. The sample includes some 120,000 clones, roughly nine tenths of them seen just once. Germline V lookup: CDR1 ENHRY, CDR2 SYGVKD. This CDR3 has 16 residues. Trimming removed 5 bases from V and 6 bases from J; junction bases left unmatched: 11. This clonotype was sampled from a woman younger than 30 in good health and CMV-seronegative. Sequences were obtained from PBMCs. This chain links TRBV10-3 with TRBJ2-2, with 8 bases aligning to TRBD2. In DNA, the CDR3 is TGTGCCATCAGTCACCCTCAAGCGGGAGTCGCCGGGGAGCTGTTTTTT. It yields the protein CAISHPQAGVAGELFF.